This T cell receptor beta chain originates from a study of OX40 agonist ivuxolimab in advanced cancers. Looking at the study overall: Every 2 weeks, ivuxolimab was infused into the patients intravenously at between 0.01 and 10 mg/kg. People who had prior anti-PD-1, anti-PD-L1 or anti-CTLA-4 therapy could take part, and roughly 44% had some. Study conclusions and caveats: The investigators did not determine what antigen specificity the expanded peripheral T cells had. Patients who responded partially at 0.1-3.0 mg/kg showed clonal expansion ranking among the lowest.

The table lists this clone with a count of one. Its specificity is unknown. The CDR3 totals 15 residues. Deletions cut 8 bases from V and 3 bases from J, with 19 bases between. Germline CDR1 is MDHEN and CDR2 is SYDVKM. Some clones are missing from TCRdb's copy, which holds only in-frame ones; the method was immunoSEQ multiplex PCR. The table lists tens of thousands of clones, around 83% of them singletons, with roughly 4.7% in the top ten. The source is an adult with an advanced solid tumor such as melanoma, head and neck, liver or kidney cancer. The sequences come from CD4+ or CD8+ T cells sorted from blood, collected in a trial of the OX40 agonist ivuxolimab. J is TRBJ1-1 and V is TRBV28, with no clear D. For the CDR3, the DNA is TGTGCCAGCGTTCAAGGAGGGAGCCAGTACACTGAAGCTTTCTTT. It specifies CASVQGGSQYTEAFF.